These 13 T cell receptor beta chains share one sample of origin, sequenced in a study of T cells in Graves' hyperthyroidism and ophthalmopathy. What was amplified from RNA transcripts were TCR beta CDR3 regions. The HTBI primer set served for first-round RT-PCR of the TCR CDR3. TCRdb reprocessed the multiplex PCR reads with MiXCR, giving one entry per CDR3 protein. Found here are 500,000 to 550,000 distinct CDR3 sequences, 20% of them singletons; the top ten hold approximately 26%. Sequencing used blood. These receptors all stem from a man aged 18 to 35 with Graves' hyperthyroidism.

In this sample, this clonotype turned up many times. This rearrangement joins TRBV12-3 or TRBV12-4 to TRBJ2-7; D not resolved. V was trimmed by 5 bases and J by 4 bases, leaving 12 bases between them. The CDR3 length is 13 residues. The CDR3 loop is CASSQRWLYEQYF. The CDR3 DNA reads TGTGCCAGCAGTCAACGGTGGCTATACGAGCAGTACTTC.

This clonotype appeared a few times. The chain is built from TRBV5-1 and TRBJ1-3, with D possibly TRBD1 on 5 matching bases. The CDR3 contains 15 residues. The germline gives CDR1 SGHRS, CDR2 YFSETQ. Deletions cut 4 bases from V and 4 bases from J, with 15 bases between. The CDR3 loop is CASSLGTVGGNTIYF. DNA for the CDR3: TGCGCCAGCAGCCTCGGGACGGTTGGCGGAAACACCATATATTTT.

This clonotype appeared a few times. This chain connects TRBV3-1 to TRBJ1-2; D gene unclear. This CDR3 has 15 amino acids. Looked up from germline, CDR1 is LGHDT and CDR2 is YNNKEL (reference sequence). V lost 1 base, J lost 4 bases, and 13 bases lay in between. CDR3 in DNA: TGTGCCAGCAGCCAAGTGGACCGACCTGGCTATGGCTACACCTTC. It yields the protein CASSQVDRPGYGYTF.

This clonotype was counted between two and nine times. The chain links TRBV7-2 to TRBJ2-7; no firm D call. The CDR3 extends over 15 amino acids. CDR1 is SGHTA and CDR2 is FQGNSA in the germline V gene. V dropped 2 bases and J dropped 0 bases, with 11 bases sitting between them. This chain's CDR3 is CASSLFGEISYEQYF. The CDR3 nucleotides are TGTGCCAGCAGCTTATTTGGTGAAATCTCCTACGAGCAGTACTTC.

This clonotype has a count of ten or more. The chain joins TRBV7-9 to TRBJ2-7, with TRBD2 matching 7 bases. The germline V gene encodes CDR1 SEHNR and CDR2 FQNEAQ (reference sequence). This CDR3 is built from 16 residues. Trimming cost V 0 bases and J 1 base; bases outside gene matches: 6. In nucleotides, the CDR3 is TGTGCCAGCAGCTTAGCGCGGGGGAGTACGTCCTACGAGCAGTACTTC. Its protein is CASSLARGSTSYEQYF.

This clonotype was seen ten or more times. The chain employs TRBV6-2 or TRBV6-3 and TRBJ1-5; possibly TRBD1 for D (5 bases). This CDR3 comprises 14 residues. Germline-derived CDR1 and CDR2 are MNHEY and SVGEGT. Trimming pared 5 bases from V and 0 bases from J, leaving 8 bases between. CDR3 nucleotides: TGTGCCAGCAGTCATGGGGGTAGCAATCAGCCCCAGCATTTT. It codes for CASSHGGSNQPQHF.

This clonotype has at least ten counts. The V call is TRBV12-3 or TRBV12-4, the J call TRBJ1-2, with D perhaps TRBD1 (5 bases). The ends were cut back, 4 bases at V and 9 bases at J, with 15 bases in the middle. The CDR3 has 13 residues. Here the CDR3 DNA reads TGTGCCAGCAGTTGGACGGGACGGATCAGCTACACCTTC. Translation: CASSWTGRISYTF.

There are many counts of this clonotype. The rearrangement joins TRBV6-2 or TRBV6-3 to TRBJ2-5; D is ambiguous. The CDR3 sequence is 12 residues long. The germline CDR1 and CDR2 sequences are MNHEY and SVGEGT. Trimming left V 1 base short and J 0 bases short, with 0 bases between. The chain's CDR3 is CASSYYQETQYF. DNA of the CDR3: TGTGCCAGCAGTTACTACCAAGAGACCCAGTACTTC.

The genes are TRBV10-3 and TRBJ2-5; perhaps TRBD1 as D (5 bases). Germline V gene data show CDR1 as ENHRY and CDR2 as SYGVKD. This CDR3 has 15 residues. V was cut by 0 bases and J by 5 bases, with 13 bases left in between. The CDR3 DNA reads TGTGCCATCAGTGAGTCGCCCACAAGGGGCGAGACCCAGTACTTC. Its protein product is CAISESPTRGETQYF.

This clonotype occurred a few times. A read error may explain this, as a much larger clone is one base away. This chain joins TRBV12-3 or TRBV12-4 and TRBJ2-5; 8 bases fit TRBD1. The length of the CDR3 is 17 residues. The CDR3 bases are TGTGCCAGCACAATTTCCCAGGGGGCGCTTACGACAGAGACCAAGTACTTC. Amino acid sequence: CASTISQGALTTETKYF.

This clonotype was counted many times. CDR3 sequence: CASGLAGTGEQAFF. CDR3 in DNA: TGTGCTAGTGGTTTGGCCGGGACAGGAGAGCAAGCTTTCTTT. The chain has TRBV12-5 and TRBJ1-1, with TRBD1 identical over 8 bases. CDR1 is LGHNT, CDR2 FRNRAP, per germline. The CDR3 totals 14 residues. V trimming: 1 base; J trimming: 9 bases; junction bases outside the gene matches: 7.

This clonotype was detected a few times. The chain carries TRBV6-1 and TRBJ1-1, with a tentative D call TRBD1 (5 bases). Deletions cut 3 bases from V and 4 bases from J, with 12 bases between. CDR3 size: 14 residues. Looked up from germline, CDR1 is MNHNS and CDR2 is SASEGT. CDR3 nucleotide sequence: TGTGCCAGCAGTGAGACCCGGGGGTCCACTGAAGCTTTCTTT. Translating it yields CASSETRGSTEAFF.

This clonotype has a count of ten or more. The rearrangement uses TRBV5-1 and TRBJ1-1, with D possibly being TRBD1 (5 bases). Germline-derived CDR1 and CDR2 are SGHRS and YFSETQ. Trimming stripped 4 bases from V and 8 bases from J, with 18 bases between. CDR3 length: 14 amino acids. The CDR3 protein is CASSRTIARVEAFF. CDR3 nucleotide sequence: TGCGCCAGCAGCAGGACTATCGCCAGGGTGGAAGCTTTCTTT.